This T cell receptor beta chain derives from a study of identical twins (dated by TCRdb to the mid-2010s). A note on the overall study: To test whether fetal clonotypes persist, the study used deep sequencing on TCR alpha and beta repertoires from monozygotic twins, unrelated adults of various ages, and cord blood. To rule out contamination, replicate twin experiments were performed at different times with different library preparation protocols. The paper as a whole reports these results and caveats: Compared with coincidental sharing between unrelated individuals, out-of-frame TCR alpha sequences shared between twins had an excess of sequences with low generation probability. Fewer insertions were carried by abundant cord blood beta clonotypes, a similar but weaker trend appeared in young adult naive repertoires, and no such trend appeared in memory repertoires. Invariant T cells such as MAIT and iNKT could partly confound zero-insertion analyses, though diverse VJ usage argued against this for most clonotypes. A weaker excess of twin sharing was found in beta out-of-frame sequences because the signal-to-noise ratio was lowered by fewer shared sequences. Because the same donors could not be followed over many years, conclusions were based on cross-sectional statistical analysis. In monozygotic twins, recombination models systematically underestimated out-of-frame TCR alpha sharing, but the models matched the sharing seen between unrelated individuals.

A word on this clonotype: Its antigen is unknown. No much larger clone exists at a distance of one base, and base qualities are not known.

CDR1 is given as LNHNV and CDR2 as YYDKDF, both from the germline V gene (reference sequence). The CDR3 spans 12 residues, from the cysteine through the phenylalanine. Solely the CDR3 DNA is kept, with 36 bases framed from the first base. At the junction V is shortened by 5 bases and J by 11 bases, with 12 bases in between. All donors were healthy Caucasians. The twin cohort comprised three pairs of female monozygotic twins, all aged about 18 to 30 years. Positive isolation kits from Invitrogen were used to isolate the CD4+ and CD8+ T cell populations. The receptor library was made with 5' RACE. Sequencing used an Illumina HiSeq 2000. A universal primer binding site was added through template switching, and the final cDNA carried a unique molecular identifier so that TCR cDNA molecules could be counted accurately. First-strand cDNA for TCR alpha and beta chains was synthesized from specific primers in the conserved constant-segment region. Each cDNA library was double barcoded, with a SMART-Mk sample barcode plus Illumina barcodes, to control for contamination. TruSeq adapter sequences and Illumina sample barcodes were added in two successive PCR steps. The TCR alpha and beta cDNA libraries were sequenced on the Illumina HiSeq platform using custom primers. In the authors' own workflow: Unique molecular identifiers were extracted from raw reads with MiGEC, and CDR3 positions were determined with MiXCR. For each individual, recombination models were inferred using an EM algorithm with the repgenHMM and IGoR tools. The tcR package in R was used for shared clonotype analysis, with sharing normalized by the product of cloneset sizes. To study raw recombination free of thymic and clonal selection effects, out-of-frame nonproductive sequences were analyzed. The public reads were reanalyzed by TCRdb: fastp trimming at Q25, MiXCR alignment, in-frame beta chains only. Every distinct CDR3 protein forms one entry, paired with its most common genes and DNA. The V and J calls shown here were made by TCRdb, not taken from the authors' results. This sample has approximately 490,000 distinct CDR3 sequences in its table, and 20% to 25% of those were observed once. 0.45% to 0.5% of the sample belongs to the ten largest clones.

These data were also reused for a study on yellow fever vaccine responses in identical twins. Taken from the second paper: According to the authors, the vaccine-induced T cell response in identical twins seemed to be partly convergent and partly specific to each individual. In identical twins, the study followed T cell clones that responded to the vaccine with precision.

Sequenced: CD4+ T cells sorted from blood. The V gene is TRBV15 and the J gene is TRBJ1-4, with the D segment identity uncertain. The source of this sequence is a woman between 18 and 30 years old in good health. The DNA reads as follows: TGTGCCACCAGCGAGAGAAACTGGAAACTGTTTTTT. It codes for CATSERNWKLFF.